This T cell receptor (beta chain) stems from a study of CD8+CD57+ T cells in acquired aplastic anemia. Study-level background: Around 3.2 ug was the average amount of DNA from sorted CD4+ and CD8+ cells. As sequenced from healthy donors, CD4+ cells averaged about 9.8 million reads. Study conclusions and caveats: For CD8+ Simpson's diversity, patients and controls showed no significant difference. Patients had approximately 30 CD8+ CDR3 sequences in common with controls (the shared set).

Losses at the gene ends were 4 bases for V and 0 bases for J; bases not matched to a gene: 3. CDR3 size: 15 residues. Per the germline V gene, CDR1 is SNHLY and CDR2 is FYNNEI. Profiles of TCR beta VDJ and CDR3 were generated from a genomic DNA template. TCRdb used MiXCR to reprocess the reads, holding one entry per CDR3 protein. The sample records more than 150,000 distinct CDR3 sequences, approximately 45% being singletons. Details on this clonotype: The antigen remains undetermined.

The sequencing input was sorted CD4+, CD8+, or CD8+CD57+ T cells (not recorded which) from PBMCs. The clonotype comes from a human donor in good health. The chain uses TRBV2 and TRBJ1-5; TRBD1 matches at 7 bases. The CDR3 region has the DNA TGTGCCAGCAGTGTTGGGACAGTTAGCAATCAGCCCCAGCATTTT. Its translation: CASSVGTVSNQPQHF.